Reported below is one T cell receptor (beta chain). The antigen remains unidentified. These data are taken from a study of cytomegalovirus exposure and HLA in healthy donors. Study-level findings and limits: In a later analysis, a missense DCLRE1C variant was linked to TCR beta V- and J-gene trimming. The study designated fewer than 200 TCR beta chains cytomegalovirus-associated. According to a later analysis, donors in an Asian-associated ancestry cluster reportedly had fewer N-insertions than the approximately 720-donor mean.

Looked up from germline, CDR1 is MNHEY and CDR2 is SVGAGI. The germline V and J ends were trimmed by 6 bases and 3 bases, with 15 bases remaining between them. The CDR3 runs to 14 residues. PCR involved 60 Vbeta and 13 Jbeta primers. Sequencing used immunoSEQ multiplex PCR; TCRdb keeps in-frame clones, though not all of them. This table has 200,000 to 250,000 clones, approximately 90% appearing once. The TCR originated in a woman aged 18-29 years in good health and CMV-seronegative. The rearrangement joins TRBV6-5 to TRBJ2-7; D ambiguous. Material for sequencing was PBMCs. The CDR3 DNA is TGTGCCAGCAGCCTCTCCCCTAGGAACTACGAGCAGTACTTC. Protein sequence: CASSLSPRNYEQYF.